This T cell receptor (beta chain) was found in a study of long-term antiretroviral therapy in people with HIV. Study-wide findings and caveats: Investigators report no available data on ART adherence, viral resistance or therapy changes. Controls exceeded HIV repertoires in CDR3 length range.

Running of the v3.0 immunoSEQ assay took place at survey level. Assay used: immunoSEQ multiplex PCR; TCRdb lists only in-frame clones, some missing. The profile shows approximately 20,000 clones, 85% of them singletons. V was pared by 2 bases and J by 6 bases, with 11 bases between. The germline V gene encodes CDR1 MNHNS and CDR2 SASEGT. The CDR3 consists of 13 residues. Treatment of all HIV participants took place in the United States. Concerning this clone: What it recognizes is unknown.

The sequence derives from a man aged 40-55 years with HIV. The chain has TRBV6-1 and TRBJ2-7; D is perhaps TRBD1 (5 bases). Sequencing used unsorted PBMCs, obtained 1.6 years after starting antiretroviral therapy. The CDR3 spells CASSERRVGEQYF. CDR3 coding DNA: TGTGCCAGCAGTGAACGCAGGGTTGGCGAGCAGTACTTC.